This T cell receptor (beta chain) was documented in a study of cytomegalovirus exposure and HLA in healthy donors. This CDR3 contains 17 residues. PCR employed 60 Vbeta and 13 Jbeta primers. Only in-frame clones appear in the TCRdb table, and some are missing; sequencing was by immunoSEQ multiplex PCR. The sample carries fewer than 200,000 clones, approximately 77% recorded once. V is TRBV21-1 and J is TRBJ2-7; the table's D call, TRBD1, has no DNA check behind it. TRBV21-1 is given as a pseudogene. The sequence was obtained from a man in his forties in good health and CMV-seropositive. Source material: PBMCs. The CDR3: CASSKVFTGQGAYEQYF. The CDR3 bases are TGTGCCAGCAGCAAAGTCTTCACGGGACAGGGTGCCTACGAGCAGTACTTC.